This T cell receptor beta chain was found in a study of blood T cell repertoires in COVID-19 (dated by TCRdb to about 2020). Some background on the complete study: Collaborator samples came from the United States, Italy and Spain and covered acute and convalescent phases of COVID-19. Where HLA class I and class II types were available, the types were taken from metadata supplied by the sample provider, not from assay-based typing. The sample metadata nearly always contained a de-identified subject ID, COVID-19 status, age in years and sex. Samples were obtained from the ongoing ImmuneRACE study (first 160 participants) and from roughly 1,300 subjects provided by 6 global collaborators. The repertoires were released in a freely available public database meant as a resource for research on the immune response to SARS-CoV-2. The prospective study material was composed of cDNA or gDNA derived from T cells, B-cell-depleted T cells, or PBMCs. The dataset comprised deeply sampled blood TCRbeta repertoires from subjects exposed to, actively infected with, or recovered from COVID-19. Study-wide conclusions, independent of this receptor: How much clinical and demographic metadata was included differed by source and by participant, and the metadata was provided uncurated.

Each collaborating institution followed its own protocols to collect whole blood in K2EDTA tubes. For TCRbeta analysis, collaborators shipped samples in one of three forms: frozen whole blood, isolated PBMCs, or DNA extracted from either of those sample types. The germline V gene (reference sequence) sets CDR1 to LGHDT and CDR2 to YNNKEL. V is reduced by 4 bases and J by 4 bases, leaving a spacing of 20 bases between them. The CDR3 numbers 17 residues from cysteine through phenylalanine. The sequence is cut down to CDR3 DNA, 51 bases in frame from base 1. TCRbeta CDR3 regions were amplified from genomic DNA by means of the immunoSEQ Assay, a bias-controlled multiplex PCR. The original pipeline was this. Nucleated cell counts per sample were estimated from amplification of reference gene primers within the assay. To quantify the absolute abundance of each unique TCRbeta CDR3 rearrangement, sequence reads were collapsed and filtered. For each sample, productive Simpson clonality was calculated as the square root of Simpson's diversity index across productive rearrangements. TCRdb provides this immuneACCESS table in a form limited to in-frame rearrangements. Some clones are lacking; in checked studies, under half of them reflect an unresolved V gene, and why the rest are absent is not known. D and trimming come from the DNA, and the V and J calls and clone size come from that table. This sample lists 120,000 to 150,000 clones; about nine tenths were detected once. In total, the top ten clones hold about 1.5% of the sample.

With respect to this clone: Its antigen has not been determined. Base qualities are missing; no much larger clone stands one base away.

This TCR derives from a human donor in a cohort sampled during active COVID-19. The chain uses TRBV3-1 (or the pseudogene TRBV3-2) and TRBJ1-3, and the D gene may be TRBD1, 5 bases matching. The specimen sequenced was peripheral blood. The CDR3 protein is CASSPVTGSPAGNTIYF. The DNA sequence is TGTGCCAGCAGCCCAGTAACAGGTAGTCCGGCAGGAAACACCATATATTTT.